Reported below is one T cell receptor (beta chain). Participants spanned ages about 18 to 95 years and resided in 20 to 30 US areas. The record originates from a study of blood T cell repertoires in COVID-19. Background on the study: From the United States, Italy and Spain came samples of acute and convalescent COVID-19. The analysed material was cDNA or gDNA that came from T cells, B-cell-depleted T cells, or PBMCs.

Repertoires were generated with immunoSEQ multiplex PCR, while TCRdb's copy carries only in-frame clones and drops some. The table includes more than 200,000 clones, 85% to 95% detected once. V gave up 0 bases and J gave up 0 bases, with 9 bases separating them. The CDR3 consists of 15 residues. Germline CDR1 is SGHRS and CDR2 is YFSETQ. This chain joins TRBV5-1 and TRBJ1-1; D is unclear. Sequencing was carried out using PBMCs or T cells enriched from blood (not recorded which). The sequence derives from a woman aged 18-29 years who had recovered from COVID-19. CDR3 sequence reads: CASSLALELNTEAFF. In DNA form, the CDR3 reads TGCGCCAGCAGCTTGGCCCTGGAGTTGAACACTGAAGCTTTCTTT.